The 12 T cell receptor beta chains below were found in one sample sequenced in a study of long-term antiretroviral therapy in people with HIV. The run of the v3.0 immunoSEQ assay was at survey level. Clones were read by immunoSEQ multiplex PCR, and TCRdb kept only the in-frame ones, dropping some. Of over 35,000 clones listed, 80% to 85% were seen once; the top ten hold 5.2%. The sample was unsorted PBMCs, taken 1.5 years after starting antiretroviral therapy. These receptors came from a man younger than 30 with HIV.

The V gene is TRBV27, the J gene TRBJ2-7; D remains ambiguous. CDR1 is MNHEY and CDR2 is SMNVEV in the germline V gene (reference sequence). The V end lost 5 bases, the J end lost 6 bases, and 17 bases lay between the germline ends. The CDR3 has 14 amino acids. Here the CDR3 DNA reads TGTGCCAGCAGTACGTTCGACCAGCCGCTCGAGCAGTACTTC. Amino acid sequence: CASSTFDQPLEQYF.

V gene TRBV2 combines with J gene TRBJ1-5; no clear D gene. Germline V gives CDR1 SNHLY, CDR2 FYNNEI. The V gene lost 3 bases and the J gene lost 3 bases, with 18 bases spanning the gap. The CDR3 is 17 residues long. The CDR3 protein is CASSDYLVVKDNQPQHF. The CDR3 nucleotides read TGTGCCAGCAGTGATTATTTGGTCGTAAAAGACAATCAGCCCCAGCATTTT.

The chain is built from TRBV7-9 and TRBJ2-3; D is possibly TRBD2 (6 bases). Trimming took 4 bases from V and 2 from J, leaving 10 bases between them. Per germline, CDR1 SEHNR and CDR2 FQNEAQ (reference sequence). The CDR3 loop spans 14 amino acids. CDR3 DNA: TGTGCCAGCAGCTCGGGACTCCTCACAGATACGCAGTATTTT. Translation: CASSSGLLTDTQYF.

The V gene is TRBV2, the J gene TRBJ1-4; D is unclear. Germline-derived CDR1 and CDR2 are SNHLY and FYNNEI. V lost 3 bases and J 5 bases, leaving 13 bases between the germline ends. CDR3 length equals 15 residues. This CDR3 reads CASSDRPWGNEKLFF. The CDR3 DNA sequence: TGTGCCAGCAGTGATAGGCCCTGGGGAAATGAAAAACTGTTTTTT.

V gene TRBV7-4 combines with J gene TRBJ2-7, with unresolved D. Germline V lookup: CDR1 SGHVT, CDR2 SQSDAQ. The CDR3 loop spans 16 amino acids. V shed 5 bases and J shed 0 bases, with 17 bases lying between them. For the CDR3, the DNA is TGTGCCAGCAGCAATACCACCGGGCCTCACTCCTACGAGCAGTACTTC. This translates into CASSNTTGPHSYEQYF.

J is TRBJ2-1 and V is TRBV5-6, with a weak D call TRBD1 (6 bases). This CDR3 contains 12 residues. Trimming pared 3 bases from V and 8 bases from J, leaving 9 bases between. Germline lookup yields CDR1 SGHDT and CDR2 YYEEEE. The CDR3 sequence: CASSYGTHEQFF. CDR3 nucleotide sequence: TGTGCCAGCAGCTACGGGACACATGAGCAGTTCTTC.

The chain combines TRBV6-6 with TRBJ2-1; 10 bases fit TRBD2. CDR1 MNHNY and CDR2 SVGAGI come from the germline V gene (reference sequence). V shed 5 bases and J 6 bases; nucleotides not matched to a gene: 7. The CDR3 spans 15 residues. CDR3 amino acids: CASSRSGRAANEQFF. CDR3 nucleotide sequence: TGTGCCAGCAGTCGGAGCGGGAGGGCCGCCAATGAGCAGTTCTTC.

As DNA, the CDR3 is TGTGCCAGCAGTGAACTCCAAGTAGGGGCGAACACTGAAGCTTTCTTT. Its translation: CASSELQVGANTEAFF. This chain uses TRBV6-1 with TRBJ1-1; TRBD1 is a possible D gene (5 bases). V was pared by 2 bases and J by 1 base, with 14 bases between. CDR1 and CDR2 from the germline V gene are MNHNS and SASEGT. The CDR3 covers 16 residues.

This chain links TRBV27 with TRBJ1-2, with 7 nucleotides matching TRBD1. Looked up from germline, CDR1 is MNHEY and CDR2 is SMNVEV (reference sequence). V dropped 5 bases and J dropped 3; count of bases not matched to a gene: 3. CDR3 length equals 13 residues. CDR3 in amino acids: CASSPGTDYGYTF. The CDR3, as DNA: TGTGCCAGCAGTCCTGGGACAGACTATGGCTACACCTTC.

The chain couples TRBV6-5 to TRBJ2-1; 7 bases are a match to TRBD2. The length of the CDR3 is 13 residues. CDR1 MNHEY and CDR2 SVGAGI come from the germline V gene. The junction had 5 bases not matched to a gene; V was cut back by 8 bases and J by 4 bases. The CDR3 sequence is CASARREYNEQFF. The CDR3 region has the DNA TGTGCCAGCGCTCGGCGGGAGTACAATGAGCAGTTCTTC.

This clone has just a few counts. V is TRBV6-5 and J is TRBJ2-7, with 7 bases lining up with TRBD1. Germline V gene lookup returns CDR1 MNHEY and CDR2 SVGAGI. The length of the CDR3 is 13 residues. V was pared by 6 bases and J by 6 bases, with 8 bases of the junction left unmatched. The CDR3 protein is CASRLTGRSEQYF. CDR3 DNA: TGTGCCAGCAGATTGACAGGGCGAAGCGAGCAGTACTTC.

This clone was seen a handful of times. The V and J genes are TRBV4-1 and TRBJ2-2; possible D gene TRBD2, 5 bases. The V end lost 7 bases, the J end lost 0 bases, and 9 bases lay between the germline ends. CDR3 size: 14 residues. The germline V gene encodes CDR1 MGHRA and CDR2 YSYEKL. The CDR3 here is CASKAEANTGELFF. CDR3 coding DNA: TGCGCCAGCAAAGCGGAAGCGAACACCGGGGAGCTGTTTTTT.